This TCR beta chain is from a study of cytomegalovirus exposure and HLA in healthy donors. The study's findings and limits: Upon later analysis, HLA-associated TCR beta chains proved more clonally expanded than other, equally common chains. A later look showed TCR association rates differing by HLA locus, highest for DRB1 and lowest for HLA-C.

As regards this clone: The antigen remains undetermined.

The junction had 10 bases not matched to a gene; V was cut back by 0 bases and J by 7 bases. This CDR3 contains 15 residues. CDR1 SGHDT and CDR2 YYEEEE come from the germline V gene. PCR employed 60 Vbeta and 13 Jbeta primers. Using immunoSEQ multiplex PCR, the repertoire was profiled, and TCRdb retains in-frame clones only, with some absent. The table includes 200,000 to 250,000 clones, more than 75% detected once. It was healthy bone marrow donors who served as donors. The V call is TRBV5-6, the J call TRBJ2-7, with 7 bases matching TRBD2. The clonotype was recovered from a human donor in good health. The sequenced material came from PBMCs. This chain's CDR3 is CASSLGTRLLVEQYF. CDR3 bases: TGTGCCAGCAGCTTGGGGACTAGGCTCCTGGTTGAGCAGTACTTC.